This T cell receptor beta chain was recovered during a study of STAT3 mutations in large granular lymphocyte leukemia. About the study: Over half of T-LGLL patients had one or more immunosuppressive regimens.

The study, taken as a whole, reports: At least one immunodominant TCR beta clonotype appeared in every T-cell large granular lymphocyte leukemia patient.

The length of the CDR3 is 14 residues. Germline CDR1 MNHEY, CDR2 SVGAGI. The junction had 7 bases not matched to a gene; V was cut back by 6 bases and J by 5 bases. A remark on this clone: No antigen is known for it.

Tens of thousands of productive templates were obtained per sample on average. Method: immunoSEQ multiplex PCR; TCRdb's copy keeps in-frame clones and lacks some. The table has around 13,000 clones, about nine tenths seen once. Sequenced sample: peripheral blood mononuclear cells. The chain has TRBV6-5 and TRBJ1-2, with 9 nucleotides matching TRBD1. The clonotype originates from a man in his forties or fifties with T-cell large granular lymphocyte leukemia. Some clones in this sample may be carry-over from other donors' samples. Here the CDR3 reads CASRDPTGGYGYTF. DNA of the CDR3: TGTGCCAGCAGAGACCCGACAGGGGGTTATGGCTACACCTTC.